These 16 T cell receptor beta chains share one sample of origin, sequenced in a study of blood T cell repertoires in COVID-19. Data came from immunoSEQ multiplex PCR; TCRdb stores just in-frame clones and leaves some out. This repertoire shows 220,000 or so clones, approximately 80% found once; its top ten account for 1.5% to 2%. What was sequenced was peripheral blood. These receptors all stem from an elderly woman with acute or convalescent COVID-19.

The chain employs TRBV27 and TRBJ1-5; the D gene is possibly TRBD1 (5 bases). The germline CDR1 and CDR2 sequences are MNHEY and SMNVEV (reference sequence). V lost 2 bases to trimming and J lost 0 bases, with 11 bases between them. The length of the CDR3 is 16 residues. Here the CDR3 reads CASSLRSGYSNQPQHF. CDR3 DNA sequence: TGTGCCAGCAGTTTAAGGTCAGGGTATAGCAATCAGCCCCAGCATTTT.

The J gene is TRBJ2-7, the V gene TRBV6-2 or TRBV6-3; the match to TRBD1 covers 8 bases. The CDR3 sequence is 15 residues long. In germline, CDR1 is MNHEY, CDR2 SVGEGT. Trimming at V came to 4 bases and at J to 3 bases, leaving 8 bases not matched to a gene. CDR3 in amino acids: CASSSPRTGSYEQYF. The CDR3 nucleotides read TGTGCCAGCAGTTCTCCACGGACAGGGAGCTACGAGCAGTACTTC.

Only one count was recorded for this clone. The chain uses TRBV9 and TRBJ2-1, with D maybe TRBD2 (5 bases). V lost 7 bases to trimming and J lost 5 bases, with 16 bases between them. The CDR3 is made up of 14 amino acids. The germline CDR1 and CDR2 sequences are SGDLS and YYNGEE. CDR3 protein: CASGWESGHNEQFF. The CDR3 coding sequence is TGTGCCAGCGGGTGGGAGTCCGGCCACAATGAGCAGTTCTTC.

The chain carries TRBV25-1 and TRBJ2-5; no clear D gene. This CDR3 comprises 13 residues. Germline assignment: CDR1 MGHDK and CDR2 SYGVNS. The V gene lost 0 bases and the J gene lost 7 bases, with 9 bases spanning the gap. In DNA, the CDR3 is TGTGCCAGCAGTGAATACAAGCCGCCGACCCAGTACTTC. Its protein is CASSEYKPPTQYF.

This clone has a single count. The V and J genes are TRBV7-2 and TRBJ2-5, with a tentative D call TRBD2 (5 bases). This CDR3 has 13 residues. V was shortened by 1 base and J by 9 bases, with 12 bases between the two germline ends. Germline V CDR1 and CDR2: SGHTA, FQGNSA. CDR3 sequence: CASSLGATGAQYF. The DNA of the CDR3 is TGTGCCAGCAGCTTAGGGGCAACCGGGGCCCAGTACTTC.

This clone was observed a few times. The chain recombines TRBV7-9 with TRBJ1-3, with TRBD1 as a possible D gene (6 bases). The ends were cut back, 5 bases at V and 0 bases at J, with 14 bases in the middle. This CDR3 has 16 residues. Germline-derived CDR1 and CDR2 are SEHNR and FQNEAQ (reference sequence). CDR3 region: CASSAKQGHSGNTIYF. The CDR3 DNA sequence: TGTGCCAGCAGCGCCAAACAGGGTCACTCTGGAAACACCATATATTTT.

The chain couples TRBV2 to TRBJ1-1; possibly TRBD1 for D (6 bases). V lost 7 bases and J lost 4, with 16 bases in between. The CDR3 is made up of 14 amino acids. CDR1 is SNHLY and CDR2 is FYNNEI in the germline V gene. The CDR3 is CASTRQGSGTEAFF. The CDR3 DNA reads as TGTGCCAGCACGCGGCAGGGGTCGGGCACTGAAGCTTTCTTT. The variable domain in full, completed from reference TRBV2 and TRBJ1-1, reads EPEVTQTPSHQVTQMGQEVILRCVPISNHLYFYWYRQILGQKVEFLVSFYNNEISEKSEIFDDQFSVERPDGSNFTLKIRSTKLEDSAMYFCASTRQGSGTEAFFGQGTRLTVV.

The chain employs TRBV28 and TRBJ2-1, with a possible D match to TRBD2 (5 bases). This CDR3 spans 14 amino acids. Trimming pared 1 base from V and 5 bases from J, leaving 9 bases between. Germline V gene data show CDR1 as MDHEN and CDR2 as SYDVKM. The CDR3 DNA is TGTGCCAGCAGTTTATCCCTAGCTAACAATGAGCAGTTCTTC. Translating gives CASSLSLANNEQFF. The full variable domain, rest sourced from reference TRBV28 and TRBJ2-1, is DVKVTQSSRYLVKRTGEKVFLECVQDMDHENMFWYRQDPGLGLRLIYFSYDVKMKEKGDIPEGYSVSREKKERFSLILESASTNQTSMYLCASSLSLANNEQFFGPGTRLTVL.

About this clone itself: Germline is not matched at one junction end, which may reflect a read error. The gene calls are TRBV7-2 and TRBJ2-5; D is perhaps TRBD1 (6 bases). CDR1 and CDR2 (germline): SGHTA, FQGNSA. CDR3 length: 14 residues. The CDR3 nucleotides are TGTGCCGGCAGCTTCGGAAGCCAGGGGGAGACCCAGTACTTC. The encoded protein is CAGSFGSQGETQYF.

This chain connects TRBV5-1 to TRBJ1-1; D ambiguous. This CDR3 has 14 amino acids. In germline, CDR1 is SGHRS, CDR2 YFSETQ. Trimming took 2 bases from V and 4 from J, leaving 12 bases between them. In DNA, the CDR3 is TGCGCCAGCAGCTTAGACACCGGTTCCACTGAAGCTTTCTTT. Translated, it gives CASSLDTGSTEAFF. Looking up the rest from reference TRBV5-1 and TRBJ1-1 gives the full variable domain: KAGVTQTPRYLIKTRGQQVTLSCSPISGHRSVSWYQQTPGQGLQFLFEYFSETQRNKGNFPGRFSGRQFSNSRSEMNVSTLELGDSALYLCASSLDTGSTEAFFGQGTRLTVV.

About this clone: A much larger clone differs by one base, so this may be a read error. The chain has TRBV6-2 or TRBV6-3 and TRBJ1-2, with D maybe TRBD1 (6 bases). The CDR3 is 12 residues long. The germline V and J ends were trimmed by 3 bases and 5 bases, with 7 bases remaining between them. Germline V CDR1 and CDR2: MNHEY, SVGEGT. CDR3 region: CASSYQGYGYTF. CDR3 DNA: TGTGCCAGCAGTTATCAGGGGTATGGCTACACCTTC.

Only one count was recorded for this clone. J is TRBJ2-1 and V is TRBV28; 8 bases align to TRBD1. The CDR3 runs 13 residues. V was clipped by 5 bases and J by 5 bases; unmatched bases: 2. Looked up from germline, CDR1 is MDHEN and CDR2 is SYDVKM. CDR3 bases: TGTGCCAGCAGTAGGACAGGGAACAATGAGCAGTTCTTC. Its protein product is CASSRTGNNEQFF.

This clone was observed a few times. The rearrangement links TRBV2 to TRBJ1-1, with D possibly being TRBD1 (5 bases). Germline V lookup: CDR1 SNHLY, CDR2 FYNNEI. V was cut by 3 bases and J by 4 bases, with 6 bases left in between. The CDR3 has 12 amino acids. CDR3 region: CASSEGGTEAFF. The CDR3 coding sequence is TGTGCCAGCAGTGAGGGGGGCACTGAAGCTTTCTTT.

DNA for the CDR3: TGCGCCAGCAGTTCGTCCAAAGGGGGAGAGACCCAGTACTTC. It yields the protein CASSSSKGGETQYF. This chain joins TRBV5-1 and TRBJ2-5; TRBD1 might be the D (6 bases). The germline V gene encodes CDR1 SGHRS and CDR2 YFSETQ. Trimming cost V 5 bases and J 4 bases, with 15 bases left between them. The CDR3 totals 14 residues.

This clone was picked up one time. The chain carries TRBV9 and TRBJ1-1; D remains ambiguous. The length of the CDR3 is 14 residues. Trimming removed 4 bases at V and 6 bases at J, with 16 bases between. From germline, CDR1 is SGDLS and CDR2 YYNGEE. CDR3 protein: CASSPRGGSAEAFF. CDR3 DNA sequence: TGTGCCAGCAGCCCCCGGGGAGGGAGTGCTGAAGCTTTCTTT.

The rearrangement joins TRBV9 to TRBJ2-3; D is possibly TRBD1 (5 bases). Trimming took 0 bases from V and 5 from J, leaving 16 bases between them. Germline values: CDR1 SGDLS, CDR2 YYNGEE. CDR3 length: 16 residues. CDR3: CASSVGVTVDGDTQYF. DNA for the CDR3: TGTGCCAGCAGCGTAGGAGTGACAGTTGATGGAGATACGCAGTATTTT.